The 7 T cell receptor beta chains reported below all come from one sample, sequenced in a study of T cells in narcolepsy. TCRdb's table, derived via immunoSEQ multiplex PCR, lists solely in-frame clones and lacks some. Among about 30,000 clones listed, around 83% were seen once. Specimen: CD45RA- memory CD4+ T cells from PBMCs. All receptors come from a human donor with narcolepsy.

The chain joins TRBV5-6 to TRBJ1-1; D is possibly TRBD1 (6 bases). The V end was cut by 4 bases, the J end by 4 bases, with 11 bases between. CDR1 and CDR2 (germline): SGHDT, YYEEEE. The CDR3 is 13 amino acids. CDR3 amino acids: CASSDHRVTEAFF. The CDR3 DNA reads TGTGCCAGCAGCGATCACAGGGTCACTGAAGCTTTCTTT.

The chain employs TRBV25-1 and TRBJ2-5, with D unclear. In germline, CDR1 is MGHDK, CDR2 SYGVNS. The germline V and J ends were trimmed by 2 bases and 5 bases, with 12 bases remaining between them. This CDR3 has 14 residues. CDR3 amino acids: CASSEPGVMETQYF. The CDR3 DNA follows: TGTGCCAGCAGTGAACCCGGTGTGATGGAGACCCAGTACTTC.

The J gene is TRBJ1-1, the V gene TRBV7-2; D remains unclear. The V end lost 1 base, the J end lost 8 bases, and 20 bases lay between the germline ends. This CDR3 is 16 amino acids long. Germline CDR1 reads SGHTA; CDR2 reads FQGNSA. CDR3 region: CASSLVASAEYDEAFF. DNA of the CDR3: TGTGCCAGCAGCTTAGTTGCGTCAGCCGAATACGACGAAGCTTTCTTT.

The J gene is TRBJ1-2, the V gene TRBV6-4, with a weak D call TRBD1 (6 bases). Trimming took off 0 bases at V and 7 bases at J, with 12 bases between the two ends. The CDR3 covers 14 residues. Germline V gives CDR1 MRHNA, CDR2 SNTAGT. The CDR3 reads CASSDSMGARGYTF. CDR3 nucleotides: TGTGCCAGCAGTGACTCGATGGGGGCGCGTGGCTACACCTTC.

The genes are TRBV5-4 and TRBJ1-3; tentatively, D is TRBD1 (6 bases). This CDR3 has 18 residues. Germline V CDR1 and CDR2: SGHNT, YYREEE (reference sequence). V was pared by 0 bases and J by 0 bases, with 16 bases between. The CDR3 reads CASSLVGRGFASGNTIYF. CDR3 in DNA: TGTGCCAGCAGCTTGGTAGGGAGGGGGTTCGCCTCTGGAAACACCATATATTTT.

J is TRBJ1-6 and V is TRBV30; the D gene is possibly TRBD1 (5 bases). CDR1 is GTSNPN and CDR2 is SVGIG in the germline V gene (reference sequence). The germline V and J ends were trimmed by 2 bases and 8 bases, with 13 bases remaining between them. This CDR3 contains 14 residues. The CDR3 reads CAWSPGTFHSPLHF. DNA for the CDR3: TGTGCCTGGAGTCCCGGGACCTTCCATTCACCCCTCCACTTT.

The chain has TRBV7-3 and TRBJ2-2; TRBD2 aligns across 8 bases. Germline V CDR1 and CDR2: SGHTA, FQGTGA. CDR3 length: 16 amino acids. The J segment lost 0 bases and the V segment lost 0 bases, leaving 0 bases of the junction unmatched. CDR3 in amino acids: CASSLTSGANTGELFF. The CDR3, as DNA: TGTGCCAGCAGCTTAACTAGCGGGGCGAACACCGGGGAGCTGTTTTTT.